This note documents a single TCR beta chain sequence. The CDR3 sequence is 16 residues long. Germline V gene sequence: CDR1 MNHEY, CDR2 SMNVEV (reference sequence). V gave up 2 bases and J gave up 5 bases, with 18 bases separating them. These data originate in a study of cytomegalovirus exposure and HLA in healthy donors. Study information: About 79 million unique TCRs from HLA-typed donors were held in an early data release.

In the PCR, 60 Vbeta and 13 Jbeta primers were used. Generated by immunoSEQ multiplex PCR, the TCRdb table keeps only in-frame clones and is missing some. Of 190,000 or so clones listed, 80% were seen once; the top ten hold 0.65%. What was sequenced was PBMCs. The chain couples TRBV27 to TRBJ2-5; weak D call: TRBD1 (6 bases). This TCR derives from a boy between 10 and 17 years old in good health and CMV-seronegative. This CDR3 reads CASSLAAVRGKETQYF. CDR3 DNA sequence: TGTGCCAGCAGTTTAGCGGCAGTCAGGGGAAAGGAGACCCAGTACTTC.